This TCR beta chain is drawn from a study of cytomegalovirus exposure and HLA in healthy donors. General study points: Analysis was carried out at a later point, and it linked a missense DCLRE1C variant to TCR beta V- and J-gene trimming. A later analysis found that most CMV-associated TCR beta chains appeared HLA-restricted. One later analysis reportedly identified an Asian-associated ancestry cluster that showed fewer N-insertions than the approximately 670-donor mean.

A word on this clone: No antigen is known for it.

Primers: 60 Vbeta forward and 13 Jbeta reverse. Using immunoSEQ multiplex PCR, the repertoire was profiled, and TCRdb retains in-frame clones only, with some absent. The sample has under 200,000 clones; over 65% are singletons. CDR3 size: 16 residues. Germline V lookup: CDR1 LGHNA, CDR2 YNFKEQ. J lost 0 bases, V lost 8 bases, and 9 bases had no gene match. The chain combines TRBV4-2 with TRBJ2-2; 7 bases align to TRBD2. The sequenced material came from PBMCs. This TCR was recovered from a woman aged 30 to 39 in good health and CMV-seronegative. CDR3 sequence (DNA): TGTGCCAGCGGCAATTTTGGGACTACGAACACCGGGGAGCTGTTTTTT. This encodes CASGNFGTTNTGELFF.